Described below is a single T cell receptor (beta chain) sequence and its context. The data stem from a study of graft-versus-host responses after intestinal transplantation. Clones were read by immunoSEQ multiplex PCR, and TCRdb kept only the in-frame ones, dropping some. The sample includes some 15,000 clones, about 90% seen only once; the top ten take 5% to 6.5%. The germline V gene has CDR1 LNHDA and CDR2 SQIVND (reference sequence). This CDR3 contains 15 residues. Trimming left V 7 bases short and J 6 bases short, with 22 bases between. The source material was PBMCs, sampled roughly 110 days after intestinal transplant. This receptor was taken from a human patient who received an intestinal transplant, so some T cells may come from the graft donor. The chain combines TRBV19 with TRBJ2-7; D remains ambiguous. The chain's CDR3 is CASTSPGTEESEQYF. CDR3 nucleotides: TGTGCCAGTACTTCCCCCGGTACGGAAGAATCCGAGCAGTACTTC.